This TCR beta chain was captured by sequencing in a study of blood T cell repertoires in COVID-19. Under the authors' procedure: The authors estimated nucleated cell counts from reference gene primer amplification. Repertoires were generated with immunoSEQ multiplex PCR, while TCRdb's copy carries only in-frame clones and drops some. The V and J calls and clone size were taken over from that table, and D and trimming were inferred from the DNA. Found here are 250,000 to 350,000 clones, approximately 80% of them singletons; the top ten hold approximately 3.8%. The clonotype originates from a woman aged 50 to 65 with active or convalescent COVID-19. The sequenced sample was peripheral blood.

This chain's CDR3 is CASSTDSYGYTF. CDR3 DNA sequence: TGTGCCAGCAGCACCGACAGCTATGGCTACACCTTC. This chain joins TRBV5-5 and TRBJ1-2; D is perhaps TRBD1 (5 bases). V lost 4 bases and J 4 bases, leaving 8 bases between the germline ends. Germline V CDR1 and CDR2: SGHKS, YYEKEE (reference sequence). The CDR3 extends over 12 amino acids.